One T cell receptor (beta chain) is described in this entry. Its matching antigen is unknown. One junction end does not reproduce the germline sequence, and a read error may be involved. This entry is derived from a study of T cell clonotyping in hematopoietic cell transplantation. Study details: Blood collection times were about day -28 and days 30, 100, 180 posttransplant. Findings of the study overall: Few recipient clonotypes overlapped donors; over 97% were de novo at given depth. CD4 and CD8 repertoire contributions could not be separated without sorting.

Germline CDR1 is MDHEN and CDR2 is SYDVKM. The CDR3 consists of 10 residues. Sequencing used immunoSEQ multiplex PCR; TCRdb keeps in-frame clones, though not all of them. Of 8,000 to 8,500 clones listed, less than 90% were seen once; the top ten hold 4.2%. Source: peripheral blood mononuclear cells, taken at the time of graft-versus-host disease after allogeneic stem cell transplant. The chain has TRBV28 and TRBJ2-7, with TRBD2 as a possible D gene (6 bases). The source of this sequence is a male patient aged 60 to 75 who had an allogeneic stem cell transplant from a related donor, so the T cells may come from the graft donor. Some clones in this sample may be carry-over from other donors' samples. CDR3 in amino acids: CVSGRGEQYF. The CDR3 DNA sequence: TGTGTCAGCGGGCGCGGCGAGCAGTACTTC.